These 10 T cell receptor beta chains were all obtained from the same sample, sequenced in a study of OX40 agonist ivuxolimab in advanced cancers. Clones were sequenced by immunoSEQ multiplex PCR, and TCRdb holds only the in-frame ones, with some missing. Found here are tens of thousands of clones, roughly nine tenths of them singletons; the top ten hold roughly 6%. The source material was CD4+ or CD8+ T cells sorted from blood, sampled in a trial of the OX40 agonist ivuxolimab. The receptors derive from an adult with an advanced solid tumor such as melanoma, head and neck, liver or kidney cancer.

The DNA of the CDR3 is TGTGCCAGTGCAACAGGGGGCAACACTGAAGCTTTCTTT. It specifies CASATGGNTEAFF. The rearrangement uses TRBV19 and TRBJ1-1, with 9 bases lining up with TRBD1. The V segment lost 8 bases and the J segment 2 bases; nucleotides outside the gene matches: 3. The CDR3 is 13 residues long. Germline V CDR1 and CDR2: LNHDA, SQIVND (reference sequence).

This chain uses TRBV9 with TRBJ1-4, with a possible D match to TRBD1 (5 bases). V lost 4 bases, J lost 8 bases, and 21 bases lay in between. CDR1 and CDR2 from the germline V gene are SGDLS and YYNGEE. The CDR3 runs 16 residues. CDR3 sequence reads: CASSSPSGEIGEKLFF. The CDR3 bases are TGTGCCAGCAGCTCCCCGTCGGGGGAGATTGGAGAAAAACTGTTTTTT.

The gene calls are TRBV6-4 and TRBJ2-3; D may be TRBD2 (7 bases). Germline V lookup: CDR1 MRHNA, CDR2 SNTAGT. The CDR3 has 16 residues. V was pared by 5 bases and J by 2 bases, with 17 bases between. The CDR3 sequence: CASSPRGGGLTDTQYF. The CDR3 DNA reads TGTGCCAGCAGTCCCCGTGGGGGGGGCCTCACAGATACGCAGTATTTT.

This sequence joins TRBV6-6 and TRBJ2-3; D might be TRBD2 (5 bases). The CDR3 loop spans 15 amino acids. Germline CDR1 reads MNHNY; CDR2 reads SVGAGI (reference sequence). V dropped 2 bases and J dropped 8 bases, with 17 bases sitting between them. The DNA of the CDR3 is TGTGCCAGCAGTTACCTTGCGGACCCCCGGGGTACGCAGTATTTT. Translation gives CASSYLADPRGTQYF.

In the case of this clone: The same CDR3 also results from other DNA sequences found in this sample. This rearrangement joins TRBV18 to TRBJ2-7, with 9 positions matching TRBD1. This CDR3 region has 13 residues. CDR1 and CDR2 (germline): KGHSH, LQKENI. The trim removed 2 bases at V and 6 bases at J, leaving 2 bases unmatched. Here the CDR3 DNA reads TGTGCCAGCTCACCAATGACAGGGGGCGAGCAGTACGTC. It yields the protein CASSPMTGGEQYV.

This clone was found a few times. The chain employs TRBV7-9 and TRBJ1-6; D not resolved. V lost 5 bases and J lost 0, with 14 bases in between. Germline V gene sequence: CDR1 SEHNR, CDR2 FQNEAQ (reference sequence). CDR3 length: 17 residues. The CDR3 loop is CASSPLQVSSYNSPLHF. DNA of the CDR3: TGTGCCAGCAGCCCCCTCCAAGTAAGCTCCTATAATTCACCCCTCCACTTT.

J is TRBJ2-1 and V is TRBV4-3; TRBD2 aligns across 8 bases. CDR3 length: 15 amino acids. The V and J ends lost 5 bases and 0 bases, in that order; junction bases with no gene match: 3. Germline V lookup: CDR1 LGHNA, CDR2 YSLEER. CDR3: CASSVAGSSYNEQFF. The CDR3 nucleotides are TGCGCCAGCAGCGTAGCGGGGAGCTCCTACAATGAGCAGTTCTTC.

The chain carries TRBV9 and TRBJ2-5; the match to TRBD1 covers 12 bases. Germline CDR1 SGDLS, CDR2 YYNGEE. Trimming removed 4 bases from V and 3 bases from J; junction bases left unmatched: 7. The CDR3 spans 16 residues. As DNA, the CDR3 is TGTGCCAGCAGCTTCCCCGGGACAGGGGGCGAAGAGACCCAGTACTTC. Protein product: CASSFPGTGGEETQYF.

The gene calls are TRBV6-5 and TRBJ1-5; TRBD1 aligns across 7 bases. This CDR3 region has 16 residues. Germline V gene sequence: CDR1 MNHEY, CDR2 SVGAGI. V lost 0 bases, J lost 11 bases, and 13 bases stayed unmatched. Here the CDR3 DNA reads TGTGCCAGCAGTTACTCGAAGAAGGGGGCTATTTGGGCCCAGCATTTT. Translating it yields CASSYSKKGAIWAQHF.

V and J are TRBV10-3 and TRBJ1-4, with D hard to call. Looked up from germline, CDR1 is ENHRY and CDR2 is SYGVKD. V was cut by 10 bases and J by 3 bases, with 12 bases left in between. The CDR3 length is 13 residues. In DNA, the CDR3 is TGTGCCAGCGAAAGTCAGCCTAATGAAAAACTGTTTTTT. It yields the protein CASESQPNEKLFF.